One T cell receptor beta chain is described in this entry. V was trimmed by 3 bases and J by 8 bases, leaving 9 bases between them. The CDR3 has 12 amino acids. Germline values: CDR1 SGHVS, CDR2 FQNEAQ. The data belong to a study of OX40 agonist ivuxolimab in advanced cancers. Sequencing used immunoSEQ multiplex PCR; TCRdb keeps in-frame clones, though not all of them. This sample has 98,000 or so clones, with approximately 91% found just once. This chain connects TRBV7-8 to TRBJ2-3; no reliable D call. This clonotype was sampled from an adult with an advanced solid tumor such as melanoma, head and neck, liver or kidney cancer. The sequences come from CD4+ or CD8+ T cells sorted from blood, collected in a trial of the OX40 agonist ivuxolimab. CDR3 sequence (DNA): TGTGCCAGCAGCTTTCCCCAAGCTACGCAGTATTTT. Translated, it gives CASSFPQATQYF.